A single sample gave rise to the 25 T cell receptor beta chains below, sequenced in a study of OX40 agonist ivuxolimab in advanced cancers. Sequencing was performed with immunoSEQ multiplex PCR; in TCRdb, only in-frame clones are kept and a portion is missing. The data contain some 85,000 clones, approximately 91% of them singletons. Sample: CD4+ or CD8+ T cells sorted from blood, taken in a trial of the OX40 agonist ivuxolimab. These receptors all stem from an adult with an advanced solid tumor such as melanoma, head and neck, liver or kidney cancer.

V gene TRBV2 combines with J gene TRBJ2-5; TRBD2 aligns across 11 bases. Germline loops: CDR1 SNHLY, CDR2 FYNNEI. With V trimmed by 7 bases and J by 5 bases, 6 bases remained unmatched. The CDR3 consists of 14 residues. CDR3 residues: CASKVTSGEETQYF. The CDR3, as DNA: TGTGCCAGCAAAGTGACTAGCGGGGAGGAGACCCAGTACTTC.

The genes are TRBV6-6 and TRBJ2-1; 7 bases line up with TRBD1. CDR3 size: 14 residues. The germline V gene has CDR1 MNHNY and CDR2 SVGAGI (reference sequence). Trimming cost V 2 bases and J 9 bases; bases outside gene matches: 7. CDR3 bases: TGTGCCAGCAGTTACGTAGGGGGCCCGGGTGAGCAGTTCTTC. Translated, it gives CASSYVGGPGEQFF.

The CDR3 region is CAISESGGIGSNQPQHF. The CDR3 DNA reads TGTGCCATCAGTGAGTCGGGGGGGATAGGTAGCAATCAGCCCCAGCATTTT. The chain uses TRBV10-3 and TRBJ1-5, with a weak D call TRBD1 (5 bases). Germline V CDR1 and CDR2: ENHRY, SYGVKD. The CDR3 sequence is 17 residues long. V lost 0 bases and J 0 bases, leaving 12 bases between the germline ends.

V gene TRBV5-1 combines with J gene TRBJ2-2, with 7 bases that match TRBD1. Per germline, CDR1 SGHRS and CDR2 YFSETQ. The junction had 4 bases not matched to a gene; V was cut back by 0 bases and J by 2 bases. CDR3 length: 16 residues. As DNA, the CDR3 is TGCGCCAGCAGCTTGGGCAGGGGGATTAACACCGGGGAGCTGTTTTTT. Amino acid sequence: CASSLGRGINTGELFF.

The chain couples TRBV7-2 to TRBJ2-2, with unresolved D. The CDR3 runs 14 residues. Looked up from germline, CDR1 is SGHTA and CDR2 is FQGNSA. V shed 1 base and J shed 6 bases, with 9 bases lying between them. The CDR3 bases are TGTGCCAGCAGCTTAGAATCGTGGTCCGGGGAGCTGTTTTTT. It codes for CASSLESWSGELFF.

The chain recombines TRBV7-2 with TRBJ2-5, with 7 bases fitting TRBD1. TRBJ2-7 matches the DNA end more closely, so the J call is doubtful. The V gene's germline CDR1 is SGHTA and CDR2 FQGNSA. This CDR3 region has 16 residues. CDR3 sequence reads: CASSLAGQILTPEQYF. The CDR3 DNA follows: TGTGCCAGCAGCTTAGCGGGACAGATCCTGACGCCCGAGCAGTACTTC.

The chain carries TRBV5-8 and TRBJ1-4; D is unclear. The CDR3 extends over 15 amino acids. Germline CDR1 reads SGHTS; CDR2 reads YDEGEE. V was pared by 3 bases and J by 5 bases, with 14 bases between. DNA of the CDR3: TGTGCCAGCAGCTCTGGGCGAGGGCTAAATGAAAAACTGTTTTTT. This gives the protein CASSSGRGLNEKLFF.

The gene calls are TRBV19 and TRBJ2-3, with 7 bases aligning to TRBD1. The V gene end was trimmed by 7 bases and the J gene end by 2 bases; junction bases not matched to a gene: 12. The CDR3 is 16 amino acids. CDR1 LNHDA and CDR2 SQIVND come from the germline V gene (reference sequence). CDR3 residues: CASKVGDSQTTDTQYF. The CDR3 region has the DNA TGTGCCAGTAAAGTGGGGGACAGTCAGACCACAGATACGCAGTATTTT.

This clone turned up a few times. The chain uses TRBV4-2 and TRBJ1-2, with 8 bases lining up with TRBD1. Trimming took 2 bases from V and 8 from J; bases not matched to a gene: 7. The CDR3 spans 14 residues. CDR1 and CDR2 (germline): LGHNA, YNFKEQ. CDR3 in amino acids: CASSQRTGLEGYTF. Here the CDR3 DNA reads TGTGCCAGCAGCCAAAGGACAGGGTTGGAGGGCTACACCTTC.

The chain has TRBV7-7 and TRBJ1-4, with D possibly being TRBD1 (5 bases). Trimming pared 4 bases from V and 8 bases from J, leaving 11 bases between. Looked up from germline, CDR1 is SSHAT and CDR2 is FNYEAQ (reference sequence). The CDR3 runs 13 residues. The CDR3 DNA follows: TGTGCCAGCAGCTCGTTCACAGGCGAAAAACTGTTTTTT. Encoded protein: CASSSFTGEKLFF. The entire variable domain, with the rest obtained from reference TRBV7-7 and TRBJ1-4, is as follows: GAGVSQSPRYKVTKRGQDVTLRCDPISSHATLYWYQQALGQGPEFLTYFNYEAQPDKSGLPSDRFSAERPEGSISTLTIQRTEQRDSAMYRCASSSFTGEKLFFGSGTQLSVL.

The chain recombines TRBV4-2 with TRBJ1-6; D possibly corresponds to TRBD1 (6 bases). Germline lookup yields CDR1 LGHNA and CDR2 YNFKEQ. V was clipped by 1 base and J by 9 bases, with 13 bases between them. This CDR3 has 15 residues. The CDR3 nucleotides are TGTGCCAGCAGCCAAGGGGGGCGTGACGGTTCACCCCTCCACTTT. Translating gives CASSQGGRDGSPLHF.

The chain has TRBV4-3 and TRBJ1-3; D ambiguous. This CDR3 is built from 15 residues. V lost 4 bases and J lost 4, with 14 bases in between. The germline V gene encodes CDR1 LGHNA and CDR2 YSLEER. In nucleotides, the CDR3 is TGCGCCAGCAGCCGGGAAGAGGGTGCCGGAAACACCATATATTTT. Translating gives CASSREEGAGNTIYF.

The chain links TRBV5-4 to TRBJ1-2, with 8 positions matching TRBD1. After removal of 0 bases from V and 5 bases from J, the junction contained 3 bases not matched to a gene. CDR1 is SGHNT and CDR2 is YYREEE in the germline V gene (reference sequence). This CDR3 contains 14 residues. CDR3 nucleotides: TGTGCCAGCAGCTTGGGACAGGGGAGGTATGGCTACACCTTC. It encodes CASSLGQGRYGYTF.

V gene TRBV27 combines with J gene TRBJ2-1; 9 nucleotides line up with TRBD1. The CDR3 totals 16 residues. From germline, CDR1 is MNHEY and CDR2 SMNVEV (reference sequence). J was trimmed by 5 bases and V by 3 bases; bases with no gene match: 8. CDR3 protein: CASSFLRTGDNNEQFF. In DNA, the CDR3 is TGTGCCAGCAGTTTCCTACGGACAGGGGATAACAATGAGCAGTTCTTC.

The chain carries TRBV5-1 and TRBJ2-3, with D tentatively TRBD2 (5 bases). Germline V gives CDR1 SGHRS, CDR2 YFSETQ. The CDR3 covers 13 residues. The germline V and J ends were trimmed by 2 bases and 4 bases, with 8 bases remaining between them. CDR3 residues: CASSLAVSDTQYF. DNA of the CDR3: TGCGCCAGCAGCTTAGCGGTTTCAGATACGCAGTATTTT.

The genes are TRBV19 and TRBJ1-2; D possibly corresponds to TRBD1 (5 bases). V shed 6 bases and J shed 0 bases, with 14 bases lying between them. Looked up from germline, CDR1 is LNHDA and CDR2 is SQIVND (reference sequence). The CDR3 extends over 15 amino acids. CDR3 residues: CASRTTVTANYGYTF. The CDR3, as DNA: TGTGCCAGTAGGACGACAGTGACAGCTAACTATGGCTACACCTTC.

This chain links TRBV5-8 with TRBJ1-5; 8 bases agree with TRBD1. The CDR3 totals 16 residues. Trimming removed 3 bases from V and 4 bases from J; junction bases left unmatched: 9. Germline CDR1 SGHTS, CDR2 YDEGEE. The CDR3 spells CASSSGQGTRNQPQHF. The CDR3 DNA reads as TGTGCCAGCAGCTCTGGACAGGGTACGAGGAATCAGCCCCAGCATTTT.

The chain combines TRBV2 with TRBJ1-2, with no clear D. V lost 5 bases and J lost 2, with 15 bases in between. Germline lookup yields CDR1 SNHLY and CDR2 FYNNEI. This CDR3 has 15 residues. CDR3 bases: TGTGCCAGCAGTATTAATGGACCGAAAAACTATGGCTACACCTTC. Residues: CASSINGPKNYGYTF.

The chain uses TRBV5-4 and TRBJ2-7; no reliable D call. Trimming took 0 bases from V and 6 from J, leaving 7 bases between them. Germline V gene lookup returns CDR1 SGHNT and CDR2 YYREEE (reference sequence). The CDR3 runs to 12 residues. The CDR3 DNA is TGTGCCAGCAGCTTGGGTCTACTCGAGCAGTACTTC. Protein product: CASSLGLLEQYF.

The CDR3 sequence: CASSQGVGPNTEAFF. The CDR3 DNA reads TGCGCCAGCAGCCAAGGAGTTGGCCCGAACACTGAAGCTTTCTTT. The rearrangement uses TRBV4-3 and TRBJ1-1; no clear D. V lost 1 base, J lost 1 base, and 10 bases lay in between. Germline-derived CDR1 and CDR2 are LGHNA and YSLEER. The CDR3 is 15 residues long.

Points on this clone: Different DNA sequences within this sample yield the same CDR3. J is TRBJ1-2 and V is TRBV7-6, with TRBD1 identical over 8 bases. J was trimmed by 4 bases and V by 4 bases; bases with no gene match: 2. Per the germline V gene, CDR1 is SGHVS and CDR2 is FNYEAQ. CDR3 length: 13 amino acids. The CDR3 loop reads CASSSTGGYGYTF. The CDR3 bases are TGTGCCAGCAGCTCAACAGGGGGCTATGGCTACACCTTC.

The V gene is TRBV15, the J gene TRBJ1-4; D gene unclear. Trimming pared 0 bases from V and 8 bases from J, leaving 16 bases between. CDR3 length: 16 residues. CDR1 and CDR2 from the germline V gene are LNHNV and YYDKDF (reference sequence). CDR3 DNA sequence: TGTGCCACCAGCAGAGATCAGGACGGACGAATAGAAAAACTGTTTTTT. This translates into CATSRDQDGRIEKLFF.

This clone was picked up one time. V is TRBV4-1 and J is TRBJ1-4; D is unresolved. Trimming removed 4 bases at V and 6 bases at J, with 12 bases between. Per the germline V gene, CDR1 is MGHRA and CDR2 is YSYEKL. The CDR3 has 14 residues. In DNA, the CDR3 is TGCGCCAGCAGCCTCCAAGGGAGGTATGAAAAACTGTTTTTT. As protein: CASSLQGRYEKLFF.

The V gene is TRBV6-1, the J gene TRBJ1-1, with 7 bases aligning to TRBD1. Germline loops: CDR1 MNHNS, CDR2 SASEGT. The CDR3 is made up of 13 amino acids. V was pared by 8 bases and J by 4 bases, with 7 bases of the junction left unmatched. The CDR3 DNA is TGTGCCAGCCGAGACAGGGCCGCCACTGAAGCTTTCTTT. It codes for CASRDRAATEAFF.

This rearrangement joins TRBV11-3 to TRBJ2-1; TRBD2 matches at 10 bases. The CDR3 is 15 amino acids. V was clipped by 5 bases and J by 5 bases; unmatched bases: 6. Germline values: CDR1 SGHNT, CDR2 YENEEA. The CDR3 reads CASSGGLASNNEQFF. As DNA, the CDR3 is TGTGCCAGCAGCGGGGGACTAGCGAGCAACAATGAGCAGTTCTTC.